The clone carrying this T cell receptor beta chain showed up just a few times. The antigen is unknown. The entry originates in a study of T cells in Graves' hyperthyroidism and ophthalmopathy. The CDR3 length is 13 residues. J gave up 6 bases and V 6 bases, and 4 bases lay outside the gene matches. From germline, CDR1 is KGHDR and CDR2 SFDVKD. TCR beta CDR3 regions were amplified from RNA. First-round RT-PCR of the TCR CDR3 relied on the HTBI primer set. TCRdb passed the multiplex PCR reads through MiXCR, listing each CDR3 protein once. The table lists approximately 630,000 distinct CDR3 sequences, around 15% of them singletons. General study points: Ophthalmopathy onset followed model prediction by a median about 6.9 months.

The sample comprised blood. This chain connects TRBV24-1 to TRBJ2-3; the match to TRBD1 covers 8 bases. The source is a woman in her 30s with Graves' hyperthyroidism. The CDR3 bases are TGTGCCACCAGTCTGGACAGGGCTGATACGCAGTATTTT. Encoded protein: CATSLDRADTQYF.